The sequence of this T cell receptor beta chain was determined in a study of T cell responses to AZD1222 COVID-19 vaccine. Overall study: Pooled samples include second doses given at about 4 or 12 weeks. Study outcomes and limitations: Breadth and depth of Spike-specific TCRs rose after two AZD1222 doses. Donors were mostly white British, more females; clonal diversity possibly underestimated.

Assay used: immunoSEQ multiplex PCR; TCRdb lists only in-frame clones, some missing. This table holds about 150,000 clones, 90% to 95% found once. As regards this clone: Antigen specificity is unknown.

This specimen was peripheral blood, taken on day 0 of AZD1222 vaccination. This sequence originates from an adult in good health.

The CDR3 reads CASSQDFKTVYTDTQYF. The CDR3 DNA sequence: TGCGCCAGCAGCCAAGATTTTAAGACAGTGTACACAGATACGCAGTATTTT. V gene TRBV4-3 combines with J gene TRBJ2-3; D is perhaps TRBD1 (5 bases). Deletions cut 0 bases from V and 2 bases from J, with 15 bases between. Germline V CDR1 and CDR2: LGHNA, YSLEER. CDR3 length: 17 amino acids.